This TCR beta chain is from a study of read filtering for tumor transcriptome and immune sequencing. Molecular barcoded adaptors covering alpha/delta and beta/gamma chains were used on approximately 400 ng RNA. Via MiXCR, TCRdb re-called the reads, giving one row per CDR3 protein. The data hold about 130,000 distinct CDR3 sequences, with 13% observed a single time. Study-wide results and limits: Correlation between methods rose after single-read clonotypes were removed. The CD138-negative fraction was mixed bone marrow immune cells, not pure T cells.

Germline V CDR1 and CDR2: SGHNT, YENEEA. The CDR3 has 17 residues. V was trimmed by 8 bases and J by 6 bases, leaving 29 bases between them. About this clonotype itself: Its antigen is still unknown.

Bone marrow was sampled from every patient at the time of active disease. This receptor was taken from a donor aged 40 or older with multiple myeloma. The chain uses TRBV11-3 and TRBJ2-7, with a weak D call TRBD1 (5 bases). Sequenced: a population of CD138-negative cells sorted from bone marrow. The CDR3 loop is CASQPVPRPPTQGEQYF. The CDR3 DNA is TGTGCCAGCCAACCGGTCCCGCGGCCACCCACTCAGGGCGAGCAGTACTTC. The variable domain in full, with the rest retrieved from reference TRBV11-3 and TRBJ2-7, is EAGVVQSPRYKIIEKKQPVAFWCNPISGHNTLYWYLQNLGQGPELLIRYENEEAVDDSQLPKDRFSAERLKGVDSTLKIQPAELGDSAVYLCASQPVPRPPTQGEQYFGPGTRLTVT.